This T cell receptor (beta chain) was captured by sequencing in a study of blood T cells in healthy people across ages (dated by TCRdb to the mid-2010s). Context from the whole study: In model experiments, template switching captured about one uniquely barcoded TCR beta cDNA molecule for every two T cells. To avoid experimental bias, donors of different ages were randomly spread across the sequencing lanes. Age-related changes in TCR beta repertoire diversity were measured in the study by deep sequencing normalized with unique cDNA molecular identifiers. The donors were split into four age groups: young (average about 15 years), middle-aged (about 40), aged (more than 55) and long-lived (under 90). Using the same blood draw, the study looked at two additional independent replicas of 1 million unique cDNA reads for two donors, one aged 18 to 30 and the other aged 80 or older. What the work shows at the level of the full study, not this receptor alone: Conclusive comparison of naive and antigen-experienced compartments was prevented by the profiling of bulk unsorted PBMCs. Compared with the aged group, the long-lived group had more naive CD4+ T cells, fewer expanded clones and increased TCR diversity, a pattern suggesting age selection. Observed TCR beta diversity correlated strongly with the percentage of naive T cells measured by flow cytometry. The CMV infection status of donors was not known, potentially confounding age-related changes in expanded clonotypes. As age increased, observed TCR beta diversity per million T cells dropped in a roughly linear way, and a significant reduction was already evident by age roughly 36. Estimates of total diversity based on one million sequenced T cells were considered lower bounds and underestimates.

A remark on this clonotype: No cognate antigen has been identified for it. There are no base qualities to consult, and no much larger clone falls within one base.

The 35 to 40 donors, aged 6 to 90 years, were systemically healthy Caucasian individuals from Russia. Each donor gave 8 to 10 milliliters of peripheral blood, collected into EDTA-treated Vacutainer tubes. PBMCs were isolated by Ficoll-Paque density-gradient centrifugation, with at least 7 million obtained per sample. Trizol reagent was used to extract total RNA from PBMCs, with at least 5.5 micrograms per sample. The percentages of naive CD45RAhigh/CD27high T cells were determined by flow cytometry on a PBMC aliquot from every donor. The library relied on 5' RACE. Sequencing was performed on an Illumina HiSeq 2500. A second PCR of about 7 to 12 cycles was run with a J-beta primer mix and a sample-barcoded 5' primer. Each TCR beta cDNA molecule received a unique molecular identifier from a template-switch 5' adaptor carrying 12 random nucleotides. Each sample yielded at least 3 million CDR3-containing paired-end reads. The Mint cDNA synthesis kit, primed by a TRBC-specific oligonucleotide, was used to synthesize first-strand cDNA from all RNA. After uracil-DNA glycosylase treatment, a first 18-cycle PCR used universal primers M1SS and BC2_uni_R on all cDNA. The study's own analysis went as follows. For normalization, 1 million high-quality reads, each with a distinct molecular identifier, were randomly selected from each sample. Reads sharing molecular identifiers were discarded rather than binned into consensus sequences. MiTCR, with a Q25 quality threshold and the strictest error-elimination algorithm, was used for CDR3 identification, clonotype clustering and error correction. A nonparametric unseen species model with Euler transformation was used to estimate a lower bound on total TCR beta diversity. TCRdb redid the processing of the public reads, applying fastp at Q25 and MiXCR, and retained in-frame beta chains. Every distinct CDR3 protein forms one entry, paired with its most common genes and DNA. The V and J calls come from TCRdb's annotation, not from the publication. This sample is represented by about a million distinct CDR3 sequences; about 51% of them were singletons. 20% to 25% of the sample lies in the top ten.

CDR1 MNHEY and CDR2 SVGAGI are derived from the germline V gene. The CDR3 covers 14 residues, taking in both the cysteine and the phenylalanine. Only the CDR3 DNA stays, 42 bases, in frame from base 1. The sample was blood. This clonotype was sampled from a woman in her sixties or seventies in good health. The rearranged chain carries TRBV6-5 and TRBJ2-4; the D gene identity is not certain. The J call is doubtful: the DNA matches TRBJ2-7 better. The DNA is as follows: TGTGCCAGCAGTTACTCGAGGCCTTCGGGCGAGCAGTACTTC. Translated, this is CASSYSRPSGEQYF.